These 7 T cell receptor beta chains originate from one sample sequenced in a study of molecular identifiers for immune sequencing clone quantification. TCRdb reprocessed the PCR reads with MiXCR, giving one entry per CDR3 protein. The repertoire includes more than 300,000 distinct CDR3 sequences, about a fifth of them detected once, and 0.81% sits in the top ten. Sequenced input: naive CD8+ T cells from blood, with Jurkat cell RNA spiked in. The subset: FACS-sorted CD8+CD4-CCR7+CD45RA+ naive T cells. All receptors come from a human donor in good health. Some libraries in this study had Jurkat cell RNA spiked in.

In this sample, this clonotype turned up many times. The CDR3 sequence is CASSLDSGEQFF. DNA for the CDR3: TGTGCCAGCAGCTTAGATTCCGGTGAGCAGTTCTTC. V usage is TRBV11-2 and J usage is TRBJ2-1; D ambiguous. Germline CDR1 reads SGHAT; CDR2 reads FQNNGV. The CDR3 is made up of 12 amino acids. Trimming left V 0 bases short and J 9 bases short, with 6 bases between.

At least ten counts were recorded for this clonotype. This sequence joins TRBV5-6 and TRBJ2-7, with D possibly TRBD2 on 6 matching bases. Trimming removed 0 bases at V and 4 bases at J, with 11 bases between. The CDR3 runs to 14 residues. Germline V gene lookup returns CDR1 SGHDT and CDR2 YYEEEE. The CDR3 coding sequence is TGTGCCAGCAGCTTGGCCTCCGGGAGATACGAGCAGTACTTC. It encodes CASSLASGRYEQYF.

A remark on this clonotype: This may come from a read error, since a much larger clone is one base off. The chain recombines TRBV30 with TRBJ1-3; no clear D gene. Germline lookup yields CDR1 GTSNPN and CDR2 SVGIG (reference sequence). With 4 bases removed from V and 3 bases from J, the gap between germline ends came to 7 bases. The CDR3 consists of 12 residues. The CDR3 DNA reads TGTGCCTGGAAGCAATTTGGAAACACCATATATTTT. Its protein is CAWKQFGNTIYF. Using reference TRBV30 and TRBJ1-3 for the parts outside the CDR3, the full variable domain is SQTIHQWPATLVQPVGSPLSLECTVEGTSNPNLYWYRQAAGRGLQLLFYSVGIGQISSEVPQNLSASRPQDRQFILSSKKLLLSDSGFYLCAWKQFGNTIYFGEGSWLTVV.

This clonotype was seen a handful of times. The CDR3 spells CASSTGVGSPLHF. In DNA, the CDR3 is TGTGCCAGCAGTACAGGGGTAGGGTCACCCCTCCACTTT. The chain links TRBV27 to TRBJ1-6; 7 bases align to TRBD1. V dropped 5 bases and J dropped 10; count of bases not matched to a gene: 5. CDR3 length equals 13 residues. Germline CDR1 is MNHEY and CDR2 is SMNVEV (reference sequence).

The chain carries TRBV20-1 and TRBJ2-3, with D perhaps TRBD2 (6 bases). The CDR3 extends over 17 amino acids. V lost 5 bases to trimming and J lost 2 bases, with 23 bases between them. Germline V CDR1 and CDR2: DFQATT, SNEGSKA (reference sequence). The DNA for the CDR3 is TGCAGTGCTGGCGAGGGGACTCCCATTTACTACACAGATACGCAGTATTTT. This gives the protein CSAGEGTPIYYTDTQYF.

This clonotype was seen only a few times. The rearrangement uses TRBV19 and TRBJ2-6, with D tentatively TRBD1 (6 bases). CDR3 length: 14 amino acids. The V gene lost 4 bases and the J gene lost 2 bases, with 6 bases spanning the gap. Germline CDR1 and CDR2: LNHDA and SQIVND (reference sequence). The CDR3 nucleotides are TGTGCCAGTAGTACAGGGGCTGGGGCCAACGTCCTGACTTTC. It encodes CASSTGAGANVLTF.

Many counts were recorded for this clonotype. The CDR3 region has the DNA TGTGCCAGCAGTTTTCAAAACATTCAGTACTTC. Translating it yields CASSFQNIQYF. This chain links TRBV28 with TRBJ2-4; D is uncertain. Germline-derived CDR1 and CDR2 are MDHEN and SYDVKM. The length of the CDR3 is 11 residues. V was pared by 3 bases and J by 5 bases, with 2 bases between.